This T cell receptor (beta chain) was captured in a study of OX40 agonist ivuxolimab in advanced cancers. Study-level background: Treatment of patients was with ivuxolimab, an agonistic anti-OX40 (CD134) antibody. Partial responses were achieved by three patients, one with hepatocellular carcinoma and two with cutaneous melanoma. Findings of the study overall: Also showing low normalized T-cell clonal expansion were some of the nonresponders.

As for this clone: No antigen is known for it.

Looked up from germline, CDR1 is SGHRS and CDR2 is YFSETQ. Deletions cut 4 bases from V and 1 base from J, with 14 bases between. This CDR3 is built from 16 residues. The repertoire was sequenced with immunoSEQ multiplex PCR; TCRdb's copy has only in-frame clones and lacks some. The sample includes about 110,000 clones, approximately 90% of them seen just once. The sequence was collected from an adult with an advanced solid tumor such as melanoma, head and neck, liver or kidney cancer. The rearrangement joins TRBV5-1 to TRBJ2-2; tentative D call: TRBD1 (6 bases). The sequenced sample was CD4+ or CD8+ T cells sorted from blood, obtained in a trial of the OX40 agonist ivuxolimab. CDR3 nucleotide sequence: TGCGCCAGCAGCACAAGATCGGGACAGAACACCGGGGAGCTGTTTTTT. Protein sequence: CASSTRSGQNTGELFF.